Listed here are 10 T cell receptor beta chains from one sample, sequenced in a study of neoadjuvant anti-PD-1 for oral cavity cancer. The protocol was immunoSEQ multiplex PCR, while the TCRdb copy is restricted to in-frame clones and leaves out a portion. The data contain about 14,000 clones, about 69% of them singletons. The sequencing used PBMCs, collected before nivolumab (anti-PD-1) treatment. All receptors derive from a person aged 35-79 years with oral cavity squamous cell carcinoma.

The rearrangement uses TRBV5-4 and TRBJ2-7; D not resolved. Germline V CDR1 and CDR2: SGHNT, YYREEE (reference sequence). V shed 2 bases and J shed 5 bases, with 11 bases lying between them. This CDR3 has 13 amino acids. CDR3 nucleotide sequence: TGTGCCAGCAGCTTCCCGGGCGTCCACGAGCAGTACTTC. This gives the protein CASSFPGVHEQYF.

This clone appeared a few times. V is TRBV19 and J is TRBJ1-5; 8 positions agree with TRBD1. CDR3 length: 15 residues. Germline V lookup: CDR1 LNHDA, CDR2 SQIVND (reference sequence). The J segment lost 11 bases and the V segment lost 5 bases, leaving 14 bases of the junction unmatched. CDR3 bases: TGTGCCAGTAGTCAGGGGGTTGGACAGGGCGAAACCCAGCATTTT. Protein sequence: CASSQGVGQGETQHF.

CDR3 nucleotide sequence: TGTGCCAGTAGACGTGACAGGACAGATACGCAGTATTTT. It yields the protein CASRRDRTDTQYF. The V call is TRBV19, the J call TRBJ2-3; TRBD1 might be the D (6 bases). The germline CDR1 and CDR2 sequences are LNHDA and SQIVND (reference sequence). V was trimmed by 6 bases and J by 3 bases, leaving 10 bases between them. This CDR3 is built from 13 residues.

The gene calls are TRBV5-1 and TRBJ1-5, with D possibly TRBD1 on 6 matching bases. This CDR3 comprises 14 residues. The germline V gene has CDR1 SGHRS and CDR2 YFSETQ. Trimming took 4 bases from V and 5 from J, leaving 13 bases between them. The CDR3 loop reads CASSPGTPDQPQHF. The CDR3 DNA reads TGCGCCAGCAGCCCTGGGACACCAGATCAGCCCCAGCATTTT.

The rearrangement joins TRBV5-1 to TRBJ2-1; 7 nucleotides align to TRBD2. Germline CDR1 SGHRS, CDR2 YFSETQ. The J segment lost 0 bases and the V segment lost 5 bases, leaving 5 bases of the junction unmatched. The CDR3 extends over 15 amino acids. The CDR3 protein is CASRPSGSSYNEQFF. The CDR3, as DNA: TGCGCCAGCAGGCCTAGCGGAAGCTCCTACAATGAGCAGTTCTTC. Full variable domain (outside the CDR3, taken from reference TRBV5-1 and TRBJ2-1): KAGVTQTPRYLIKTRGQQVTLSCSPISGHRSVSWYQQTPGQGLQFLFEYFSETQRNKGNFPGRFSGRQFSNSRSEMNVSTLELGDSALYLCASRPSGSSYNEQFFGPGTRLTVL.

This chain links TRBV7-3 with TRBJ2-4; D ambiguous. Germline V lookup: CDR1 SGHTA, CDR2 FQGTGA. This CDR3 is 16 amino acids long. Between the trimmed V and J ends, which lost 1 base and 3 bases, there was a span of 13 bases. CDR3 DNA sequence: TGTGCCAGCAGCTTAAGCTCGGTTCGTGGCAAAAACATTCAGTACTTC. It encodes CASSLSSVRGKNIQYF.

This clone was recorded once. The genes are TRBV2 and TRBJ2-6; a weak D match, TRBD1 (6 bases). The CDR3 spans 15 residues. Trimming stripped 2 bases from V and 2 bases from J, with 7 bases between. CDR1 SNHLY and CDR2 FYNNEI come from the germline V gene. The CDR3: CASSERGTGANVLTF. In DNA form, the CDR3 reads TGTGCCAGCAGTGAAAGGGGGACTGGGGCCAACGTCCTGACTTTC.

The chain recombines TRBV5-1 with TRBJ1-2, with 9 bases matching TRBD1. J lost 1 base, V lost 5 bases, and 3 bases had no gene match. CDR3 length: 14 residues. The germline V gene encodes CDR1 SGHRS and CDR2 YFSETQ. The CDR3 spells CASSLDRGNYGYTF. The CDR3 bases are TGCGCCAGCAGTCTGGACAGGGGTAACTATGGCTACACCTTC.

This clone appeared a single time. The rearrangement links TRBV7-8 to TRBJ1-2; unclear D gene. The germline V and J ends were trimmed by 3 bases and 2 bases, with 7 bases remaining between them. Per the germline V gene, CDR1 is SGHVS and CDR2 is FQNEAQ. This CDR3 contains 13 residues. The chain's CDR3 is CASSLDGNYGYTF. The CDR3 DNA follows: TGTGCCAGCAGCTTGGACGGGAACTATGGCTACACCTTC.

The CDR3 nucleotides are TGTGCCAGCAGCCCCCTAGTGAACACTGAAGCTTTCTTT. It codes for CASSPLVNTEAFF. V and J are TRBV11-2 and TRBJ1-1, with D unclear. The CDR3 is 13 amino acids. V lost 5 bases and J 0 bases, leaving 7 bases between the germline ends. Germline CDR1 SGHAT, CDR2 FQNNGV. The full variable domain, with the rest looked up from reference TRBV11-2 and TRBJ1-1, is EAGVAQSPRYKIIEKRQSVAFWCNPISGHATLYWYQQILGQGPKLLIQFQNNGVVDDSQLPKDRFSAERLKGVDSTLKIQPAKLEDSAVYLCASSPLVNTEAFFGQGTRLTVV.